This T cell receptor beta chain was retrieved from a study of shared clonotypes between healthy human individuals. Study-level results: Researchers sampled blood only, noting tissue repertoires likely differ. Non-shared clonotypes displayed generation probabilities falling below those of clonotypes present in all four donors.

A remark on this clone: Its antigen is still unknown.

The protocol was immunoSEQ multiplex PCR, while the TCRdb copy is restricted to in-frame clones and leaves out a portion. This table holds roughly 2.2 million clones, approximately 95% found once. Germline CDR1 and CDR2: KGHSH and LQKENI. The V gene lost 0 bases and the J gene lost 0 bases, with 18 bases spanning the gap. The CDR3 sequence is 19 residues long. The rearrangement joins TRBV18 to TRBJ2-1, with D uncertain. Sequenced input: naive CD4+ T cells from PBMCs. Indicated subset: CD45RA+ positively selected. The TCR comes from a young man in good health. Some clones in this sample may be carry-over from other donors' samples. CDR3 loop: CASSPPTLMDGSSYNEQFF. CDR3 coding DNA: TGTGCCAGCTCACCACCGACTCTGATGGACGGAAGCTCCTACAATGAGCAGTTCTTC.